This T cell receptor (beta chain) is drawn from a study of T-cell memory formation after mild COVID-19. Study background: Each donor largely had its own TCR clusters.

Each CDR3 protein gets one entry after TCRdb re-called the 5' RACE reads with MiXCR. The profile shows about 400,000 distinct CDR3 sequences, over 13% of them singletons. This clonotype was seen a handful of times. Its antigen is currently unknown. The study's findings and limits: Most CD4+ clones that shrank were in CM and EM, while CD8+ ones turned up in EMRA. Pre-infection memory harbored some responding clones, suggesting cross-reactive memory joined. Contracting clones from day 15 to 85 showed balanced CD4/CD8; later expanders favored CD4+.

V lost 8 bases and J lost 0, with 11 bases in between. Germline V gene data show CDR1 as MNHEY and CDR2 as SVGEGT. The CDR3 runs to 15 residues. The sample was PBMCs or a T cell subset sorted from them (not recorded which). The source of this sequence is a man aged 18 to 29 who had mild COVID-19 (a few samples of this study predate the infection). Cell type and time point are not known. The rearrangement uses TRBV6-2 or TRBV6-3 and TRBJ2-6, with D perhaps matching TRBD2 (6 bases). CDR3 loop: CASLSGHSGANVLTF. The CDR3 bases are TGTGCCAGCCTTAGCGGCCACTCTGGGGCCAACGTCCTGACTTTC.